The rows below give T cell receptor beta chains drawn from one sample of a study of identical twins. TCRdb ran MiXCR on the 5' RACE reads and lists one entry per CDR3 protein. The profile shows 300,000 to 400,000 distinct CDR3 sequences, approximately 9.1% of them singletons. The source material was naive T cells sorted from blood. The source is a woman aged 50 to 65 in good health. Each CDR3 is given with its conserved first and last residue. The D gene is left open where the match is weak. The size of a clone is reported for some rows only, either as once, few or many, or as a class for expanded clones.

>TRBJ2-5|few|.|TRBV10-3
TGTGCCATCTCGACAAGGGTAGCCGCCGGGGGTGGCCAAGAGACCCAGTACTTC
CAISTRVAAGGGQETQYF
>TRBJ2-4|.|TRBD2|TRBV6-5
TGTGCCAGCAGGCCCCGGGCTAGCGGGAGTGTAGCCAAAAACATTCAGTACTTC
CASRPRASGSVAKNIQYF
>TRBJ1-6|few|.|TRBV21-1
TGTGCCAGCAGCGCCTGGGAAAGGGTTCGAAATTCACCCCTCCACTTT
CASSAWERVRNSPLHF
>TRBJ2-2|few|.|TRBV5-1
TGCGCCAGCAGCCCTGAGGGGGGGCCCGGGGAGCTGTTTTTT
CASSPEGGPGELFF
>TRBJ2-1|.|TRBD2|TRBV27
TGTGCCAGCAGTCCGGGACTAGCGGGTGGTGGGCAGTTCTTC
CASSPGLAGGGQFF
>TRBJ2-3|.|.|TRBV14
TGTGCCAGCAGCCAAGAAGTTGCTAGCACAGATACGCAGTATTTT
CASSQEVASTDTQYF
>TRBJ2-3|many|.|TRBV5-1
TGCGCCAGCAGCTTACGGACAGGCACAGATACGCAGTATTTT
CASSLRTGTDTQYF
>TRBJ2-1|.|.|TRBV10-1
TGCGCCAGCGGGAGACCCTCCTCGAATGAGCAGTTCTTC
CASGRPSSNEQFF
>TRBJ2-2|many|TRBD1|TRBV5-1
TGCGCCAGCAGCTTAAGGACAGGGACCACCGGGGAGCTGTTTTTT
CASSLRTGTTGELFF
>TRBJ2-2|.|.|TRBV11-3
TGTGCCAGCAGCTTAGTGGGCGGTGGCACCGGGGAGCTGTTTTTT
CASSLVGGGTGELFF
>TRBJ1-1|.|.|TRBV9
TGTGCCAGCAGCACGACTGGACAGATGAACACTGAAGCTTTCTTT
CASSTTGQMNTEAFF
>TRBJ1-1|few|.|TRBV11-2
TGTGCCAGCAGCTTAGTGGACGGTGAAGCTTTCTTT
CASSLVDGEAFF
>TRBJ2-3|few|.|TRBV12-3/TRBV12-4
TGTGCCAGCAGCCCCCTAAGAGGCGCAGATACGCAGTATTTT
CASSPLRGADTQYF
>TRBJ1-2|few|.|TRBV5-1
TGCGCCAGCAGCTTGGGGGGGGTGCAGGGACTAAACTATGGCTACACCTTC
CASSLGGVQGLNYGYTF
>TRBJ1-1|.|.|TRBV6-6
TGTGCCAGCAGTTACCTGACACCGAACACTGAAGCTTTCTTT
CASSYLTPNTEAFF
>TRBJ2-3|.|.|TRBV3-1
TGTGCCAGCAGCCAAGTAAGGGTCTTAGCCCCGCAGTATTTT
CASSQVRVLAPQYF
>TRBJ2-2|.|.|TRBV20-1
TGCAGTGTCACATCGGGGAACACCGGGGAGCTGTTTTTT
CSVTSGNTGELFF
>TRBJ2-2|.|TRBD2|TRBV7-9
TGTGCCAGCAGCTTAATGGCTAGCGGGACCGGGGAGCTGTTTTTT
CASSLMASGTGELFF
>TRBJ2-6|few|.|TRBV7-9
TGTGCCAGCAGCTTAGGGGGCGGGACTGGGGCCAACGTCCTGACTTTC
CASSLGGGTGANVLTF
>TRBJ2-3|few|.|TRBV29-1
TGCAGCGTTGAACCACCTACAGGGTACACAGATACGCAGTATTTT
CSVEPPTGYTDTQYF
>TRBJ2-1|.|.|TRBV20-1
TGCAGTGCTCACACAGACACGTTATACAATGAGCAGTTCTTC
CSAHTDTLYNEQFF
>TRBJ2-1|many|.|TRBV15
TGTGCCACCAGCAGAGAAGGGCCCCAAACCAATGAGCAGTTCTTC
CATSREGPQTNEQFF
>TRBJ2-5|few|TRBD2|TRBV20-1
TGCAGTGCTACCAAGGCGGGAGCGGGGGAGACCCAGTACTTC
CSATKAGAGETQYF
>TRBJ1-5|few|.|TRBV18
TGTGCCAGCTCACTCAACGGGGGCTCCAATCAGCCCCAGCATTTT
CASSLNGGSNQPQHF
>TRBJ2-5|.|.|TRBV24-1
TGTGCCACCAGTGATTTGCAGGGTAGTGGAGAGACCCAGTACTTC
CATSDLQGSGETQYF
>TRBJ2-1|many|TRBD2|TRBV20-1
TGCAGTGCGGCTAGCGGGAGCGATGAGCAGTTCTTC
CSAASGSDEQFF
>TRBJ2-6|.|.|TRBV30
TGTGCCTGGAGGGGGGGTTCTGGGGCCAACGTCCTGACTTTC
CAWRGGSGANVLTF
>TRBJ2-3|.|TRBD2|TRBV5-5
TGTGCCAGCAGCTTGGGGGAGGGCCTATCCACAGATACGCAGTATTTT
CASSLGEGLSTDTQYF
>TRBJ2-2|.|.|TRBV6-5
TGTGCCAGCAGCTCCGGAGGCGGGAACACCGGGGAGCTGTTTTTT
CASSSGGGNTGELFF
>TRBJ1-1|.|TRBD1|TRBV5-1
TGCGCCAGCAGCGGGACAGGGATTACGAACACTGAAGCTTTCTTT
CASSGTGITNTEAFF
>TRBJ2-5|many|.|TRBV12-3/TRBV12-4
TGTGCCAGCAGTCCCGGGGCCCAAGAGACCCAGTACTTC
CASSPGAQETQYF
>TRBJ2-2|many|.|TRBV29-1
TGCAGCGTAGCCGGCGGTTGGCGGAGCTACACCGGGGAGCTGTTTTTT
CSVAGGWRSYTGELFF
>TRBJ2-5|many|TRBD2|TRBV12-3/TRBV12-4
TGTGCCAGCAGTTTAGCGACGGGACTAGCGGGAGCAGAGACCCAGTACTTC
CASSLATGLAGAETQYF
>TRBJ2-3|.|TRBD2|TRBV11-2
TGTGCCAGCAGCTTAGTGGTTAGCGGGATGACAGATACGCAGTATTTT
CASSLVVSGMTDTQYF
>TRBJ2-1|many|TRBD2|TRBV4-1
TGCGCCAGCAGCCAAGGTAGGGCTAGCGGGTACAATGAGCAGTTCTTC
CASSQGRASGYNEQFF
>TRBJ1-1|many|.|TRBV5-6
TGTGCCAGCAGCGCTGGCGGCGCGGTTCGAAGCACTGAAGCTTTCTTT
CASSAGGAVRSTEAFF
>TRBJ1-2|.|TRBD1|TRBV5-1
TGCGCCAGCAGCGTCGGACAGGCGGAGAACTATGGCTACACCTTC
CASSVGQAENYGYTF
>TRBJ2-1|.|.|TRBV10-3
TGTGCCATCACCTCCTTGGACAAGCGGCGGTTCAATGAGCAGTTCTTC
CAITSLDKRRFNEQFF
>TRBJ1-5|few|.|TRBV6-1
TGTGCCAGCAGTGAGGAACGGGGACAGCCCCAGCATTTT
CASSEERGQPQHF
>TRBJ2-1|few|.|TRBV5-1
TGCGCCAGCAGCTTGGAAATGGGGAGACACTCAAGGCCTAGACTTCACGACAATGAGCAGTTCTTC
CASSLEMGRHSRPRLHDNEQFF
>TRBJ2-2|many|.|TRBV18
TGTGCCAGCTCACCGCAAGCTAGCAGAAACTTAACCGGGGAGCTGTTTTTT
CASSPQASRNLTGELFF
>TRBJ2-3|few|.|TRBV24-1
TGTGCCACCAGTGATCAAGCGGTAGTGGCAGATACGCAGTATTTT
CATSDQAVVADTQYF
>TRBJ2-2|few|.|TRBV6-2/TRBV6-3
TGTGCCAGCGGCCCCGTCAACACCGGGGAGCTGTTTTTT
CASGPVNTGELFF
>TRBJ2-6|few|TRBD1|TRBV18
TGTGCCAGCTCAACACCGGGACAGGGGACTGGGGCCAACGTCCTGACTTTC
CASSTPGQGTGANVLTF
>TRBJ1-4|many|.|TRBV20-1
TGCAGTGCTAGAGATTTCGGAGGGACCCTACGGGAAAAACTGTTTTTT
CSARDFGGTLREKLFF
>TRBJ2-1|few|.|TRBV14
TGTGCCAGCAGCCAAGTCTTTCGGCTACCCAGGAATGAGCAGTTCTTC
CASSQVFRLPRNEQFF
>TRBJ2-3|few|.|TRBV7-3
TGTGCCAGCAGCTTTACAGCGGCAGATACGCAGTATTTT
CASSFTAADTQYF
>TRBJ2-1|few|.|TRBV4-1
TGCGCCAGCAGCCAAGTAACGGGACCCTCCTACAATGAGCAGTTCTTC
CASSQVTGPSYNEQFF